This TCR beta chain was found in a study of blood T cell repertoires in COVID-19. About the research overall: Some COVID-19 samples were acute and others convalescent; all came from the United States, Italy and Spain. The analysed material was cDNA or gDNA that came from T cells, B-cell-depleted T cells, or PBMCs.

TCRdb's copy holds only in-frame clones and misses some; the assay was immunoSEQ multiplex PCR. The sample lists around 100,000 clones, about 90% occurring once. The CDR3 sequence is 15 residues long. With 6 bases removed from V and 4 bases from J, the gap between germline ends came to 15 bases. The germline CDR1 and CDR2 sequences are LNHDA and SQIVND (reference sequence). This receptor was identified in a man younger than 30 with COVID-19, enrolled during active disease. V gene TRBV19 combines with J gene TRBJ1-4; possibly TRBD1 for D (5 bases). The sample consisted of peripheral blood. The CDR3 spells CASSYGQLLNEKLFF. The CDR3 bases are TGTGCCAGTAGCTATGGACAACTCCTTAATGAAAAACTGTTTTTT.